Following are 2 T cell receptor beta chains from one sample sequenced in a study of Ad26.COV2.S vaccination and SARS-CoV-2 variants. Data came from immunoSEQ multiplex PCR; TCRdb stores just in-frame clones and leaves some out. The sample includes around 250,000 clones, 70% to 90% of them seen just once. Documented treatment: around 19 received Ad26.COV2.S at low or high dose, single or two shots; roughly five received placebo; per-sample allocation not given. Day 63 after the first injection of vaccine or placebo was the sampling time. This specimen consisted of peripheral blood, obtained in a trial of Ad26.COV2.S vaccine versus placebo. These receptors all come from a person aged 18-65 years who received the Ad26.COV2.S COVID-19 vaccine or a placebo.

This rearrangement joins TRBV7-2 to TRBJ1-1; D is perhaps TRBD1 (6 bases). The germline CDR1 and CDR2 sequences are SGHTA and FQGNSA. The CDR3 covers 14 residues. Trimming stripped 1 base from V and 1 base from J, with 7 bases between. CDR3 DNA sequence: TGTGCCAGCAGCTTAGGACAGGCGAACACTGAAGCTTTCTTT. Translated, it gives CASSLGQANTEAFF.

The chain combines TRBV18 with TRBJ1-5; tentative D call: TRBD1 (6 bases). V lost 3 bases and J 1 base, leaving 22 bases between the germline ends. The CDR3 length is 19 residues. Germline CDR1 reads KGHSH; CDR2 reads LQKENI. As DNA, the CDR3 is TGTGCCAGCTCACCTAACAGGGTTGGGGTTGGGGAAAGCAATCAGCCCCAGCATTTT. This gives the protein CASSPNRVGVGESNQPQHF. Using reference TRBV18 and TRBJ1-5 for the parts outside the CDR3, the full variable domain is NAGVMQNPRHLVRRRGQEARLRCSPMKGHSHVYWYRQLPEEGLKFMVYLQKENIIDESGMPKERFSAEFPKEGPSILRIQQVVRGDSAAYFCASSPNRVGVGESNQPQHFGDGTRLSIL.